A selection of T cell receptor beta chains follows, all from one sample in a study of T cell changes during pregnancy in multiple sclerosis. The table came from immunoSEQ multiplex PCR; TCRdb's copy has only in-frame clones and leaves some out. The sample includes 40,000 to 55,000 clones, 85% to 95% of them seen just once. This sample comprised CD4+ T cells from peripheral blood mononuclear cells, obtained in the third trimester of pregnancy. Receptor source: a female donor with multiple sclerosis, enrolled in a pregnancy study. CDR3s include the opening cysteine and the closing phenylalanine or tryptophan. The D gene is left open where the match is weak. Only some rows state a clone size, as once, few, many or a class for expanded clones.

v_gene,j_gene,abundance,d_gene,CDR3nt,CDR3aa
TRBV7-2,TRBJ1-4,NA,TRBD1,TGTGCCAGCAGCTTAAGGGGGTCAGGGGGGAGGAGAGATGAAAAACTGTTTTTT,CASSLRGSGGRRDEKLFF
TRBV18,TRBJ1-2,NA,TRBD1,TGTGCCAGCTCACCGGACAGGGGGCGCCGTGGCTACACCTTC,CASSPDRGRRGYTF
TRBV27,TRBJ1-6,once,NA,TGTGCCAGCAGTTTCAGGGGTGGATGGTCACCCCTCCACTTT,CASSFRGGWSPLHF
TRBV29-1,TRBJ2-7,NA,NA,TGCAGCGTTGATTTCGGGCAGGGGGGACGGGAGCAGTACTTC,CSVDFGQGGREQYF
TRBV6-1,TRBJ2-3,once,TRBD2,TGTGCCAGCAGTGGCAATCTAGCGGGGAATACGCAGTATTTT,CASSGNLAGNTQYF
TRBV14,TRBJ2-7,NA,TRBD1,TGTGCCAGCAGCCGCATTAAAGGACAGGGGGTCAGCTCCTACGAGCAGTACTTC,CASSRIKGQGVSSYEQYF
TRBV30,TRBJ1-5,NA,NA,TGTGCCTGGGGGAGAGGGGGAAATCAGCCCCAGCATTTT,CAWGRGGNQPQHF
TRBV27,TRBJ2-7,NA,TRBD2,TGTGCCAGCAGAGGACTAGCGGGCCTTTGGACCTACGAGCAGTACTTC,CASRGLAGLWTYEQYF
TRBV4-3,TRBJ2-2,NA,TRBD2,TGCGCCAGCAGCCAAGAACTAGCGGGGCCAAACACCGGGGAGCTGTTTTTT,CASSQELAGPNTGELFF
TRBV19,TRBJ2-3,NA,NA,TGTGCCCCCGGACGGGGAATCGGCACAGATACGCAGTATTTT,CAPGRGIGTDTQYF
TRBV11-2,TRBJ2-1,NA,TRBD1,TGTGCCAGCAGCTTAGCCCCAGGGGGCTCCCGGGGAGAGCAGTTCTTC,CASSLAPGGSRGEQFF
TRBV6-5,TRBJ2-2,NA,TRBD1,TGTGCCAGCAGTTTCCGGGACAGGGGGAATGCCGGGGAGCTGTTTTTT,CASSFRDRGNAGELFF
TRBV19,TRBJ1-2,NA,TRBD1,TGTGCCAGTAGGGCGACAGGGGCGAATTCTAACTATGGCTACACCTTC,CASRATGANSNYGYTF
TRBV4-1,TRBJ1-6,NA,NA,TGCGCCAGCAGCCAAGAGTTCGCTATGCCTAATTCACCCCTCCACTTT,CASSQEFAMPNSPLHF
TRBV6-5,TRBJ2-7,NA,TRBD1,TGTGCCAGCAGTTACACCCCGACAGGGTCCGAGCAGTACTTC,CASSYTPTGSEQYF
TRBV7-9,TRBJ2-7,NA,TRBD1,TGTGCCAGCAGCTTGCAAGGACAGGGGGCTTACGAGCAGTACTTC,CASSLQGQGAYEQYF
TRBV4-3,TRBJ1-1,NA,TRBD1,TGCGCCAGCAGCCGAGATCTTTTAGCAGGGGGCACTGAAGCTTTCTTT,CASSRDLLAGGTEAFF
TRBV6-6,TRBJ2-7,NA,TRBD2,TGTGCCAGCTCGGGAGGCCCCTCGGTCGAGCAGTACTTC,CASSGGPSVEQYF
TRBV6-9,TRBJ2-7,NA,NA,TGTGCCAGCAGTCCCGGACTGCCCCGTCACGAGCAGTACTTC,CASSPGLPRHEQYF
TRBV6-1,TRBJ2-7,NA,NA,TGTGCCAGCAGTGATAGATACCGCTACGAGCAGTACTTC,CASSDRYRYEQYF
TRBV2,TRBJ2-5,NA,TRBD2,TGTGCCAGCACCCGGACTAGCGGGACCCCAGAGACCCAGTACTTC,CASTRTSGTPETQYF
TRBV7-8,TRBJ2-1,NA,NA,TGTGCCAGCAGCAACCCCCGGAATGAGCAGTTCTTC,CASSNPRNEQFF
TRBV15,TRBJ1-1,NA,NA,TGTGCCACCAGCAGCTTGCAGGGTCGGGAGGCTTTCTTT,CATSSLQGREAFF
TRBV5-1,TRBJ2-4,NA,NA,TGCGCCAGCAGCTTGCAGGGGCCCCAAAACATTCAGTACTTC,CASSLQGPQNIQYF
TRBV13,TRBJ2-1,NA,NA,TGTGCCAGCAGCTTAAGGGGAGGAAATGAGCAGTTCTTC,CASSLRGGNEQFF
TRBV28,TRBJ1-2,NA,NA,TGTGCCACCCCCTCTGGTATAACGGATGGCTACACCTTC,CATPSGITDGYTF
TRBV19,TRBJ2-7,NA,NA,TGTGCCAGTAGTACGGGAGTTGACTACGAGCAGTACTTC,CASSTGVDYEQYF
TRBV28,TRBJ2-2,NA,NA,TGTGCCGCAAGAGGGGACTTTAACACCGGGGAGCTGTTTTTT,CAARGDFNTGELFF
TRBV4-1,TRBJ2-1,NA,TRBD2,TGCGCCAGCAGCCATATAGCGGGTAGCTCCTACAATGAGCAGTTCTTC,CASSHIAGSSYNEQFF